These 22 T cell receptor beta chains were sequenced from one sample in a study of blood T cells in healthy people across ages. Then a second PCR, running roughly 6 to 12 cycles, was carried out with a sample-barcoded 5' primer and a J-beta primer mix. One entry per CDR3 protein results from TCRdb running MiXCR on the 5' RACE reads. The sample includes about 780,000 distinct CDR3 sequences, around 25% of them seen just once. Another study also made use of these data, one on T cells of mothers and their children.

What was sequenced was blood. These receptors all stem from a boy younger than 18 in good health.

This chain uses TRBV12-3 or TRBV12-4 with TRBJ2-3; 8 nucleotides line up with TRBD2. The J segment lost 4 bases and the V segment lost 5 bases, leaving 8 bases of the junction unmatched. The length of the CDR3 is 15 residues. The CDR3 DNA sequence: TGTGCCAGCAGTCGCCCGGGGGGGAGTCCAGATACGCAGTATTTT. This translates into CASSRPGGSPDTQYF.

This clonotype occurred a few times. The CDR3, as DNA: TGTGCCAGCGCCAATTTGGACAGGTCGTTTTCCTACAATGAGCAGTTCTTC. This codes for CASANLDRSFSYNEQFF. V and J are TRBV7-9 and TRBJ2-1; TRBD1 matches at 7 bases. Trimming removed 8 bases from V and 1 base from J; junction bases left unmatched: 14. From germline, CDR1 is SEHNR and CDR2 FQNEAQ (reference sequence). This CDR3 region has 17 residues.

This chain uses TRBV18 with TRBJ2-1, with TRBD1 identical over 8 bases. The CDR3 is 16 residues long. V trimming: 3 bases; J trimming: 4 bases; junction bases outside the gene matches: 8. The germline V gene encodes CDR1 KGHSH and CDR2 LQKENI. The CDR3 sequence is CASSPQGARTYNEQFF. DNA for the CDR3: TGTGCCAGCTCACCGCAGGGGGCGAGGACGTACAATGAGCAGTTCTTC. Looking up the rest from reference TRBV18 and TRBJ2-1 gives the full variable domain: NAGVMQNPRHLVRRRGQEARLRCSPMKGHSHVYWYRQLPEEGLKFMVYLQKENIIDESGMPKERFSAEFPKEGPSILRIQQVVRGDSAAYFCASSPQGARTYNEQFFGPGTRLTVL.

In its sample, this clonotype was seen a few times. The chain has TRBV7-3 and TRBJ1-1; D is uncertain. V dropped 6 bases and J dropped 0 bases, with 8 bases sitting between them. There are 13 residues in the CDR3. CDR1 is SGHTA and CDR2 is FQGTGA in the germline V gene. CDR3: CASSSQLNTEAFF. Here the CDR3 DNA reads TGTGCCAGCAGTTCCCAACTGAACACTGAAGCTTTCTTT.

This clonotype was observed a few times. This rearrangement joins TRBV4-2 to TRBJ2-5; D may be TRBD1 (5 bases). The germline CDR1 and CDR2 sequences are LGHNA and YNFKEQ. CDR3 length: 15 residues. Trimming left V 1 base short and J 5 bases short, with 14 bases between. CDR3 protein: CASSQVQGGEETQYF. The CDR3 DNA is TGTGCCAGCAGCCAAGTCCAGGGTGGAGAGGAGACCCAGTACTTC.

The chain joins TRBV4-1 to TRBJ2-5; 9 bases are a match to TRBD2. The CDR3 extends over 15 amino acids. The trim removed 2 bases at V and 4 bases at J, leaving 5 bases unmatched. CDR1 is MGHRA, CDR2 YSYEKL, per germline. The CDR3 nucleotides read TGCGCCAGCAGCCAACAAAGCGGGGGGCCAGAGACCCAGTACTTC. This encodes CASSQQSGGPETQYF.

The chain combines TRBV7-9 with TRBJ1-1, with D possibly TRBD1 on 6 matching bases. Germline V gene data show CDR1 as SEHNR and CDR2 as FQNEAQ (reference sequence). CDR3 length: 15 amino acids. V was cut by 5 bases and J by 3 bases, with 16 bases left in between. The CDR3 nucleotides read TGTGCCAGCAGCCTTCACAGGGAGAGGGACACTGAAGCTTTCTTT. As protein: CASSLHRERDTEAFF. Variable domain in full (rest from reference TRBV7-9 and TRBJ1-1): DTGVSQNPRHKITKRGQNVTFRCDPISEHNRLYWYRQTLGQGPEFLTYFQNEAQLEKSRLLSDRFSAERPKGSFSTLEIQRTEQGDSAMYLCASSLHRERDTEAFFGQGTRLTVV.

The CDR3 reads CASSTRSRDRGYGYTF. The DNA for the CDR3 is TGTGCCAGCAGTACCCGCTCCAGGGACAGGGGCTATGGCTACACCTTC. This sequence joins TRBV12-3 or TRBV12-4 and TRBJ1-2; TRBD1 matches at 10 bases. The CDR3 contains 16 residues. Losses at the gene ends were 5 bases for V and 4 bases for J; bases not matched to a gene: 10.

This sequence joins TRBV27 and TRBJ1-5, with D possibly TRBD1 on 5 matching bases. The V end was cut by 2 bases, the J end by 9 bases, with 14 bases between. This CDR3 is built from 14 residues. The germline V gene encodes CDR1 MNHEY and CDR2 SMNVEV (reference sequence). In DNA, the CDR3 is TGTGCCAGCAGTTTAAAGGGACCCCGGGGGCCCCAGCATTTT. Translation: CASSLKGPRGPQHF.

In this sample, this clonotype turned up a few times. J is TRBJ2-5 and V is TRBV7-2; D uncertain. This CDR3 region has 16 residues. V was pared by 3 bases and J by 0 bases, with 14 bases between. Germline V CDR1 and CDR2: SGHTA, FQGNSA. CDR3 nucleotide sequence: TGTGCCAGCAGCTTTAGGAACTTCAGGTACCAAGAGACCCAGTACTTC. Its translation: CASSFRNFRYQETQYF. The full variable domain, with the rest looked up from reference TRBV7-2 and TRBJ2-5, is GAGVSQSPSNKVTEKGKDVELRCDPISGHTALYWYRQSLGQGLEFLIYFQGNSAPDKSGLPSDRFSAERTGGSVSTLTIQRTQQEDSAVYLCASSFRNFRYQETQYFGPGTRLLVL.

A word on this clonotype: A read error may account for a junction end that differs from germline. The genes are TRBV3-1 and TRBJ2-1; possible D gene TRBD1, 6 bases. The CDR3 covers 12 residues. The germline V gene encodes CDR1 LGHDT and CDR2 YNNKEL (reference sequence). The CDR3 reads CASSQAGQLSYF. The CDR3 coding sequence is TGTGCCAGCAGCCAAGCTGGACAGCTATCCTACTTC.

The gene calls are TRBV3-1 and TRBJ2-1; D not resolved. The CDR3 sequence is 16 residues long. Between the trimmed V and J ends, which lost 4 bases and 0 bases, there was a span of 13 bases. Germline V gene data show CDR1 as LGHDT and CDR2 as YNNKEL (reference sequence). CDR3 protein: CASSPAWMSSYNEQFF. Here the CDR3 DNA reads TGTGCCAGCAGCCCGGCGTGGATGAGCTCCTACAATGAGCAGTTCTTC.

This clonotype was seen more than once but under ten times. The gene calls are TRBV5-6 and TRBJ2-5, with 8 bases identical to TRBD1. CDR1 and CDR2 from the germline V gene are SGHDT and YYEEEE. Trimming removed 1 base from V and 2 bases from J; junction bases left unmatched: 4. This CDR3 has 15 amino acids. This chain's CDR3 is CASSLLDREQETQYF. The CDR3, as DNA: TGTGCCAGCAGCTTGTTGGACAGGGAACAAGAGACCCAGTACTTC.

The chain employs TRBV27 and TRBJ2-3; D is uncertain. The CDR3 runs 14 residues. V was shortened by 4 bases and J by 2 bases, with 10 bases between the two germline ends. Germline lookup yields CDR1 MNHEY and CDR2 SMNVEV (reference sequence). CDR3 DNA: TGTGCCAGCAGTTCGTCAGGTTACACAGATACGCAGTATTTT. This translates into CASSSSGYTDTQYF.

This rearrangement joins TRBV10-3 to TRBJ2-5; 7 bases are shared with TRBD1. Germline CDR1 and CDR2: ENHRY and SYGVKD. Unmatched junction bases numbered 3, after V lost 4 bases and J lost 4 bases. The CDR3 is 13 amino acids. The chain's CDR3 is CAISGQGIETQYF. CDR3 DNA: TGTGCCATCAGTGGACAGGGAATAGAGACCCAGTACTTC.

This clonotype has more than one count but fewer than ten. This chain connects TRBV28 to TRBJ1-2; possible D gene TRBD1, 5 bases. V shed 6 bases and J shed 2 bases, with 16 bases lying between them. The CDR3 has 15 amino acids. Germline V CDR1 and CDR2: MDHEN, SYDVKM. CDR3: CASRGATGLNYGYTF. The CDR3 DNA is TGTGCCAGCAGGGGAGCAACAGGACTGAACTATGGCTACACCTTC.

The chain joins TRBV20-1 to TRBJ1-2; TRBD1 matches 7 bases. The trim removed 3 bases at V and 3 bases at J, leaving 4 bases unmatched. CDR1 and CDR2 from the germline V gene are DFQATT and SNEGSKA (reference sequence). CDR3 size: 13 residues. CDR3 amino acids: CSASPGTDYGYTF. The CDR3 DNA follows: TGCAGTGCTAGTCCCGGGACAGACTATGGCTACACCTTC.

V usage is TRBV3-1 and J usage is TRBJ1-4, with TRBD1 identical over 8 bases. Germline lookup yields CDR1 LGHDT and CDR2 YNNKEL (reference sequence). Germline trimming cut 0 bases from V and 4 bases from J; bases unmatched to any gene: 7. The CDR3 has 17 amino acids. The CDR3 protein is CASSQDIYGQGNEKLFF. CDR3 sequence (DNA): TGTGCCAGCAGCCAAGATATCTATGGACAGGGTAATGAAAAACTGTTTTTT.

This clonotype has only a few counts. The rearrangement uses TRBV12-3 or TRBV12-4 and TRBJ2-7; D gene ambiguous. The CDR3 runs 13 residues. The V gene lost 5 bases and the J gene lost 2 bases, with 10 bases spanning the gap. The CDR3 coding sequence is TGTGCCAGCAGTCCCCAGGTCACCTACGAGCAGTACTTC. It translates to CASSPQVTYEQYF.

This clonotype was counted a few times. The gene calls are TRBV20-1 and TRBJ2-4; the D gene is possibly TRBD1 (6 bases). Trimming stripped 5 bases from V and 2 bases from J, with 19 bases between. Looked up from germline, CDR1 is DFQATT and CDR2 is SNEGSKA (reference sequence). This CDR3 region has 16 residues. The CDR3: CSALLQGQRTKNIQYF. CDR3 nucleotides: TGCAGTGCTTTACTTCAGGGGCAACGGACCAAAAACATTCAGTACTTC.

The rearrangement uses TRBV2 and TRBJ2-7; D gene unclear. The germline CDR1 and CDR2 sequences are SNHLY and FYNNEI. CDR3 length: 13 amino acids. Trimming removed 6 bases at V and 6 bases at J, with 15 bases between. The CDR3 nucleotides are TGTGCCAGCAGGGGGATACGGACCCCCGAGCAGTACTTC. Amino acid sequence: CASRGIRTPEQYF.

The sample holds a few counts of this clonotype. CDR3 sequence reads: CASSRPGTYYNEQFF. CDR3 in DNA: TGCGCCAGCAGCCGCCCCGGGACTTACTACAATGAGCAGTTCTTC. This sequence joins TRBV4-1 and TRBJ2-1, with a weak D call TRBD2 (6 bases). The CDR3 sequence is 15 residues long. V dropped 4 bases and J dropped 3 bases, with 13 bases sitting between them. Germline CDR1 reads MGHRA; CDR2 reads YSYEKL.